Detailed here is one T cell receptor beta chain. Its antigen is not known. These data are taken from a study of shared clonotypes between healthy human individuals. Turning to the study itself: Donors were two women and a few men aged 18 to 49.

V lost 0 bases to trimming and J lost 6 bases; unmatched junction nucleotides: 11. From germline, CDR1 is SGHNT and CDR2 YYREEE (reference sequence). This CDR3 contains 16 residues. Profiled with immunoSEQ multiplex PCR; TCRdb holds only in-frame clones, not every one. In the table there are roughly 2.2 million clones, 80% to 95% of which are singletons. Notes on the study in general: Though the depth was large, rarefaction showed that sorted-subset sequencing was incomplete.

This TCR came from a man aged 18-30 years in good health. Some clones in this sample may be carry-over from other donors' samples. Specimen: naive CD4+ T cells from PBMCs. The subset is: CD45RA+ positively selected. The J gene is TRBJ1-2, the V gene TRBV5-4, with 7 bases lining up with TRBD1. The CDR3 DNA sequence: TGTGCCAGCAGCTTGGGACAGGGCCCGAGGGGAGATGGCTACACCTTC. Translation gives CASSLGQGPRGDGYTF. The full variable domain, with the rest looked up from reference TRBV5-4 and TRBJ1-2, is ETGVTQSPTHLIKTRGQQVTLRCSSQSGHNTVSWYQQALGQGPQFIFQYYREEENGRGNFPPRFSGLQFPNYSSELNVNALELDDSALYLCASSLGQGPRGDGYTFGSGTRLTVV.